A selection of T cell receptor beta chains follows, all from one sample in a study of blood T cell repertoires in COVID-19. Profiling relied on immunoSEQ multiplex PCR, and the TCRdb table lists in-frame clones only, not all of them. The data contain over 85,000 clones, roughly 83% of them singletons. Source material: peripheral blood. The receptors were gathered from a human donor in a cohort sampled during active COVID-19. The CDR3 runs from the conserved cysteine through the conserved F or W. The order of the fields is D gene, V gene, clone size, J gene, CDR3 DNA, CDR3 protein. The D gene is left open where the match is weak. For some rows the clone size is stated as once, few or many, or as a class when expanded; others skip it.

>.|TRBV4-2|.|TRBJ2-2
TGTGCCAGCAGCCAGGGCGCCACGAACACCGGGGAGCTGTTTTTT
CASSQGATNTGELFF
>TRBD1|TRBV29-1|.|TRBJ1-2
TGCAGCGTGCGACAGGGGGCAGACTATGGCTACACCTTC
CSVRQGADYGYTF
>.|TRBV19|.|TRBJ2-5
TGTGCCAGTAGTTCGGCAGGACGAGGGTCCCAGTACTTC
CASSSAGRGSQYF
>.|TRBV11-2|.|TRBJ1-5
TGTGCCAGCAGCTTAGGAAACGGGGGTGGTCAGCCCCAGCATTTT
CASSLGNGGGQPQHF
>.|TRBV7-9|.|TRBJ2-7
TGTGCCAGCAGCACGGGACTCAAGAGGCACGAGCAGTACTTC
CASSTGLKRHEQYF
>.|TRBV18|.|TRBJ1-5
TGTGCCAGCTCCCCAAACGGGGGGAGCAATCAGCCCCAGCATTTT
CASSPNGGSNQPQHF
>.|TRBV6-5|many|TRBJ2-7
TGTGCCAGCAGGTACGCGGGTTTTGACTCCTACGAGCAGTACTTC
CASRYAGFDSYEQYF
>.|TRBV28|.|TRBJ1-1
TGTGCCAGCAGTTTATTACGGGGGGGGAACACTGAAGCTTTCTTT
CASSLLRGGNTEAFF
>TRBD2|TRBV7-8|.|TRBJ2-7
TGTGCCAGCAGCCGCGATGGACTAGCCTACGAGCAGTACTTC
CASSRDGLAYEQYF
>TRBD2|TRBV5-1|.|TRBJ2-3
TGCGCCAGCAGCTTGGTTCCTGCCGGGAGGAGCACAGATACGCAGTATTTT
CASSLVPAGRSTDTQYF
>.|TRBV24-1|.|TRBJ1-2
TGTGCCACCAGTGATTTCAGAGGCTATGGCTACACCTTC
CATSDFRGYGYTF
>TRBD2|TRBV11-2|.|TRBJ2-1
TGTGCCAGCAGCTTAGTCGGGACTAGCGGGGCCTACAATGAGCAGTTCTTC
CASSLVGTSGAYNEQFF
>.|TRBV7-9|.|TRBJ2-7
TGTGCCAGCAGCTTATCGCGTGTTCCCTACGAGCAGTACTTC
CASSLSRVPYEQYF
>.|TRBV4-3|.|TRBJ2-5
TGCGCCAGCAGCCAAGGAGTACAGCGGGCCCAAGAGACCCAGTACTTC
CASSQGVQRAQETQYF
>TRBD1|TRBV11-2|many|TRBJ1-1
TGTGCCAGCAGCTTTGAAGGGACAGGTTCTGAAGCTTTCTTT
CASSFEGTGSEAFF
>TRBD1|TRBV7-2|.|TRBJ2-2
TGTGCCAGCAGAAGGGACAGCTCGAACACCGGGGAGCTGTTTTTT
CASRRDSSNTGELFF
>.|TRBV7-2|.|TRBJ1-2
TGTGCCAGCAGCTTAGATCGTGGGAGGGTTACTATTGGCTACACCTTC
CASSLDRGRVTIGYTF
>TRBD1|TRBV5-1|.|TRBJ2-5
TGCGCCAGCAGCCAGGGGGCCAAAGAGACCCAGTACTTC
CASSQGAKETQYF
>.|TRBV27|.|TRBJ1-4
TGTGCCAGCAGTTTACGGTCTGCATCAACTAATGAAAAACTGTTTTTT
CASSLRSASTNEKLFF
>.|TRBV19|.|TRBJ2-1
TGTGCCAGTAGTAAGAGGACAGCAATTTACAATGAGCAGTTCTTC
CASSKRTAIYNEQFF
>TRBD1|TRBV7-9|.|TRBJ2-5
TGTGCCAGCAGACAAATGACCGGGACAGGGGAAGAGACCCAGTACTTC
CASRQMTGTGEETQYF
>.|TRBV18|once|TRBJ1-1
TGTGCCAGCTCAACGCAGGGAATGAACACTGAAGCTTTCTTT
CASSTQGMNTEAFF